This TCR beta chain was identified during a study of T cells after yellow fever vaccination. This clonotype was counted a few times. The antigen is undetermined. Each CDR3 protein is one row after TCRdb ran MiXCR on the 5' RACE reads. The repertoire has about 300,000 distinct CDR3 sequences, about 10% of them found once; the top ten carry about 3%. Study observations and caveats: The appearance of a small share of clonotypes in both CD4 and CD8 compartments was observed. Repertoires sorted by FACS could include abundant clonotypes that are contaminants from the bulk population. Secondary responses were weaker yet peaked faster, day 5 versus 15.

This CDR3 has 19 residues. Germline V gene sequence: CDR1 MGHRA, CDR2 YSYEKL. Trimming shortened V by 0 bases and J by 0 bases, and 17 bases separated the two germline ends. V and J are TRBV4-1 and TRBJ1-4, with unresolved D. The sequencing here drew on CD4+ T cells sorted from PBMCs, taken 5 days after the yellow fever booster vaccination. The clonotype originates from a man aged 18 to 35 who received the YFV17D yellow fever vaccine. The CDR3 coding sequence is TGCGCCAGCAGCCAAGATCGCGTCGTGAGAGGAGCAACTAATGAAAAACTGTTTTTT. Translating it yields CASSQDRVVRGATNEKLFF.